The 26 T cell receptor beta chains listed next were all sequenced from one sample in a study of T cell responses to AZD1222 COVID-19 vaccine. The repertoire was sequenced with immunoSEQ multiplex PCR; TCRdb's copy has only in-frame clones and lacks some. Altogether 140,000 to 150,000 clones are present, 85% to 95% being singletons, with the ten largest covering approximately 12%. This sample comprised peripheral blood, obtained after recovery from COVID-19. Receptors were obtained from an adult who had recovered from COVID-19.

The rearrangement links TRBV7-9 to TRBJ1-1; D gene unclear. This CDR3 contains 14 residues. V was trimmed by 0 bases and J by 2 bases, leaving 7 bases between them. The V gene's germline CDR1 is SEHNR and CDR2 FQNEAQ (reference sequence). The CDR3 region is CASSLAVHNTEAFF. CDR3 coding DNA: TGTGCCAGCAGCTTAGCAGTTCACAACACTGAAGCTTTCTTT.

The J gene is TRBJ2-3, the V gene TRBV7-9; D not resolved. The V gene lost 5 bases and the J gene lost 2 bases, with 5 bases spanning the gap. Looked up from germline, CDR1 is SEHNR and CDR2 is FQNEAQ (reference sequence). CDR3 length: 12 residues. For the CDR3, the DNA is TGTGCCAGCAGCGACCACACAGATACGCAGTATTTT. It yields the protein CASSDHTDTQYF. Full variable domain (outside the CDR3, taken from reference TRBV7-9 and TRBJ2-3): DTGVSQNPRHKITKRGQNVTFRCDPISEHNRLYWYRQTLGQGPEFLTYFQNEAQLEKSRLLSDRFSAERPKGSFSTLEIQRTEQGDSAMYLCASSDHTDTQYFGPGTRLTVL.

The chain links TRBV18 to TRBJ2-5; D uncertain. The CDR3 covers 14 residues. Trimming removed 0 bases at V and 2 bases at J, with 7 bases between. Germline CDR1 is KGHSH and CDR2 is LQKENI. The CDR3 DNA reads TGTGCCAGCTCACCACCAACTGAGCAAGAGACCCAGTACTTC. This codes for CASSPPTEQETQYF. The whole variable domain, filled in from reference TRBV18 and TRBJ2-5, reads NAGVMQNPRHLVRRRGQEARLRCSPMKGHSHVYWYRQLPEEGLKFMVYLQKENIIDESGMPKERFSAEFPKEGPSILRIQQVVRGDSAAYFCASSPPTEQETQYFGPGTRLLVL.

The CDR3 spells CASGLRQGGPNEQFF. The DNA of the CDR3 is TGCGCCAGCGGACTTCGACAGGGAGGGCCCAATGAGCAGTTCTTC. This sequence joins TRBV5-1 and TRBJ2-1; the D gene could be TRBD1 or TRBD2 (7 bases each). The CDR3 extends over 15 amino acids. V was trimmed by 7 bases and J by 6 bases, leaving 20 bases between them. The germline V gene encodes CDR1 SGHRS and CDR2 YFSETQ.

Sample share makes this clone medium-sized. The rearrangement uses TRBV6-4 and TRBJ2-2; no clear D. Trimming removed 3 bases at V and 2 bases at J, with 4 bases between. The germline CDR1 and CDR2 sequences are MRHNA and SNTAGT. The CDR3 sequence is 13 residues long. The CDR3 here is CASSEDNTGELFF. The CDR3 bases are TGTGCCAGCAGTGAGGACAACACCGGGGAGCTGTTTTTT.

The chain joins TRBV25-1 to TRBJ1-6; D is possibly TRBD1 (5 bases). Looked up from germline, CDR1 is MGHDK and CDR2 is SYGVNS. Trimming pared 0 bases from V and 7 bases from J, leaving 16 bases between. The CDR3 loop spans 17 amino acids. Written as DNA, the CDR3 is TGTGCCAGCAGTGAATATAGGGCGGGGCCGGGGAATTCACCCCTCCACTTT. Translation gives CASSEYRAGPGNSPLHF.

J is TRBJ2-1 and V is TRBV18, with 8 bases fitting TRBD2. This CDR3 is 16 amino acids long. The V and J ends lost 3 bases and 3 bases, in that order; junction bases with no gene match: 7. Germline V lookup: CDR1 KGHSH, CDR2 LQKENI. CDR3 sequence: CASSPKAGDHYNEQFF. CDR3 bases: TGTGCCAGCTCACCGAAAGCGGGAGATCACTACAATGAGCAGTTCTTC.

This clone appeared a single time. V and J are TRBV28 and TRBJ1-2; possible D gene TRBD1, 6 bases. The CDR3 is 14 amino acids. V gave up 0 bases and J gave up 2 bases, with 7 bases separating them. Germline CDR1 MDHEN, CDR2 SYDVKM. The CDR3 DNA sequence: TGTGCCAGCAGTTTATGGACAGGAAACTATGGCTACACCTTC. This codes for CASSLWTGNYGYTF.

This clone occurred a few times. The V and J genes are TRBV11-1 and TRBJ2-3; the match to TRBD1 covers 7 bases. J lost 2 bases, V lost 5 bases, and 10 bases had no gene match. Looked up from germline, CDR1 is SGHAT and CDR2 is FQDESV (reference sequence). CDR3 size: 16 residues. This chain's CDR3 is CASSLFRDRPTDTQYF. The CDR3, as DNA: TGTGCCAGCAGCCTCTTCCGGGACAGACCCACAGATACGCAGTATTTT. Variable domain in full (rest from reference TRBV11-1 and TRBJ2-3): EAEVAQSPRYKITEKSQAVAFWCDPISGHATLYWYRQILGQGPELLVQFQDESVVDDSQLPKDRFSAERLKGVDSTLKIQPAELGDSAMYLCASSLFRDRPTDTQYFGPGTRLTVL.

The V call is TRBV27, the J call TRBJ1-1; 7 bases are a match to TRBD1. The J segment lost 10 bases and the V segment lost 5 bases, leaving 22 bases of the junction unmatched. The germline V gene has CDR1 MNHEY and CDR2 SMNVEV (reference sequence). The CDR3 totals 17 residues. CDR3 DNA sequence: TGTGCCAGCAGTAAGATCAGAGGAGGGGGCCCGGTACAAAGAGCTTTCTTT. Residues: CASSKIRGGGPVQRAFF.

CDR3 coding DNA: TGTGCCAGCAGTTACCGAGGACTAGCGGGAGAGGTGGGGGAGCAGTACTTC. Translation: CASSYRGLAGEVGEQYF. The chain carries TRBV6-2 or TRBV6-3 and TRBJ2-7, with 13 bases matching TRBD2. Germline V gives CDR1 MNHEY, CDR2 SVGEGT. The V segment lost 2 bases and the J segment 7 bases; nucleotides outside the gene matches: 11. The CDR3 contains 17 residues.

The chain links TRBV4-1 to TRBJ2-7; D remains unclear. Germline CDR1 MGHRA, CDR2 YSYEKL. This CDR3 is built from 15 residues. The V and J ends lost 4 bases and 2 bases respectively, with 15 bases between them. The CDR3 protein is CASSRSEAPTYEQYF. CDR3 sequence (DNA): TGCGCCAGCAGCCGATCAGAAGCCCCCACCTACGAGCAGTACTTC.

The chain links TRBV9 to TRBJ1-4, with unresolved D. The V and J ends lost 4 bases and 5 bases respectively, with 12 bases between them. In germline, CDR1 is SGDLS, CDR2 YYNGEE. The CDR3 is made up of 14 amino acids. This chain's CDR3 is CASSPRTGNEKLFF. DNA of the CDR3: TGTGCCAGCAGCCCCCGGACTGGAAATGAAAAACTGTTTTTT.

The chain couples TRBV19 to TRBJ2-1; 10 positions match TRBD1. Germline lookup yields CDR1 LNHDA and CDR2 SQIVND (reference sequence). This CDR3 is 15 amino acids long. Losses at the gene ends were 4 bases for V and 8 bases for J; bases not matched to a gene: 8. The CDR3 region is CASSSDRGRSDEQFF. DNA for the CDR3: TGTGCCAGTAGTAGCGACAGGGGGCGGTCGGATGAGCAGTTCTTC. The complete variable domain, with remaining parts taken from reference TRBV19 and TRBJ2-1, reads DGGITQSPKYLFRKEGQNVTLSCEQNLNHDAMYWYRQDPGQGLRLIYYSQIVNDFQKGDIAEGYSVSREKKESFPLTVTSAQKNPTAFYLCASSSDRGRSDEQFFGPGTRLTVL.

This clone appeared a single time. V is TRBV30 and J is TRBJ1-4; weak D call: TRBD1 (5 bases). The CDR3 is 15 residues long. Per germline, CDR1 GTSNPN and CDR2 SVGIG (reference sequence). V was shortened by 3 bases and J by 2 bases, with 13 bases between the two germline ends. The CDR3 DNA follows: TGTGCCTGGAGCTGGGTCGACAGTACTAATGAAAAACTGTTTTTT. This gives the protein CAWSWVDSTNEKLFF.

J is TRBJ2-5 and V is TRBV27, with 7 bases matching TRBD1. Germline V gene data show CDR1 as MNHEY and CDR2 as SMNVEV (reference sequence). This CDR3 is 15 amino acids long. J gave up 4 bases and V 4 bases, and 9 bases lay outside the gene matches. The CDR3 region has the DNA TGTGCCAGCAGTTCCTCACAGGGGTCCCTAGAGACCCAGTACTTC. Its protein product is CASSSSQGSLETQYF.

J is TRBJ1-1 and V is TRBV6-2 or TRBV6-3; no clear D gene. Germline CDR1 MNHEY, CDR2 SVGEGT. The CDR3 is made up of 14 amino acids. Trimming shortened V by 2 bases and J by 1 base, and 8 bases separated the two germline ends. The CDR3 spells CASSYGIQNTEAFF. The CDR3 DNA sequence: TGTGCCAGCAGTTACGGGATTCAGAACACTGAAGCTTTCTTT.

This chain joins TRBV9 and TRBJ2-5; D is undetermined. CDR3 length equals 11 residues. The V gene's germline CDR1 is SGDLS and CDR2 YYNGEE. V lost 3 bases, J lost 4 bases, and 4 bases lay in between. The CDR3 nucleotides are TGTGCCAGCAGCGGAGGAGAGACCCAGTACTTC. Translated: CASSGGETQYF.

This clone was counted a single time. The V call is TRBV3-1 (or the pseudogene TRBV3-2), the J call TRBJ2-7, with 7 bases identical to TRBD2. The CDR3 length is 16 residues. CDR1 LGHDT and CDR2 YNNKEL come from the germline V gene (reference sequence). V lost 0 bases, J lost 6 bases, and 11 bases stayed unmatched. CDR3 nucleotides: TGTGCCAGCAGCCAAGAAGGGCTAGAGGGCGGGGGCGAGCAGTACTTC. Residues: CASSQEGLEGGGEQYF.

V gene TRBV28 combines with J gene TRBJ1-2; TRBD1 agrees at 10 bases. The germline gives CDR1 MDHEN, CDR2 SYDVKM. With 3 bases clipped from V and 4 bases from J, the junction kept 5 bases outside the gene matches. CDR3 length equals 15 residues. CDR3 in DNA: TGTGCCAGCAGTTTCCGGGGGACAGGGGTCTATGGCTACACCTTC. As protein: CASSFRGTGVYGYTF.

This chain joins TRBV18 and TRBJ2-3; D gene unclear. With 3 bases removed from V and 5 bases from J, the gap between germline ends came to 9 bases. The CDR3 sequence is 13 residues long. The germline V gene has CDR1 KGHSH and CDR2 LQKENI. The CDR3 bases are TGTGCCAGCTCACCTAAGGTTCAAGATACGCAGTATTTT. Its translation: CASSPKVQDTQYF.

The CDR3 nucleotides are TGTGCCAGCAGCTTAGAGACAGGGGGTTACGAGCAGTACTTC. This translates into CASSLETGGYEQYF. The genes are TRBV7-2 and TRBJ2-7, with 9 bases fitting TRBD1. With V trimmed by 1 base and J by 4 bases, 2 bases remained unmatched. Germline lookup yields CDR1 SGHTA and CDR2 FQGNSA. The CDR3 is 14 amino acids.

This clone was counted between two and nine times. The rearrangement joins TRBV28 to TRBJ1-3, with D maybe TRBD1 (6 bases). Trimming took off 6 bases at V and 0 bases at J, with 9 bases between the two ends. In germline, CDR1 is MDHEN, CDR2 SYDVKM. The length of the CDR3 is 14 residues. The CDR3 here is CASRRTDSGNTIYF. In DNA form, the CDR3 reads TGTGCCAGCAGAAGGACAGACTCTGGAAACACCATATATTTT.

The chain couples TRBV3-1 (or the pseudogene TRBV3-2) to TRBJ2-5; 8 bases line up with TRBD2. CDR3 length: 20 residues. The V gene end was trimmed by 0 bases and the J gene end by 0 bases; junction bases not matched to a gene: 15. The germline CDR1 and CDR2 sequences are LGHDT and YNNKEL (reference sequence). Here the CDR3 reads CASSQDRKLAGWGYQETQYF. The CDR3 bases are TGTGCCAGCAGCCAAGATCGTAAGCTAGCGGGTTGGGGGTACCAAGAGACCCAGTACTTC.

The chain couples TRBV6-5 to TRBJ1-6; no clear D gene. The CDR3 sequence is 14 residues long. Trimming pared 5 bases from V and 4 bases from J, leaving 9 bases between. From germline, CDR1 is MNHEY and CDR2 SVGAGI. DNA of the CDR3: TGTGCCAGCAGTCCTGGAAGGTATAATTCACCCCTCCACTTT. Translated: CASSPGRYNSPLHF.

This chain's CDR3 is CASSYRNTEAFF. The CDR3 DNA reads TGTGCCAGCAGTTACAGGAACACTGAAGCTTTCTTT. The genes are TRBV2 and TRBJ1-1; no reliable D call. Between the trimmed V and J ends, which lost 5 bases and 1 base, there was a span of 5 bases. Germline CDR1 and CDR2: SNHLY and FYNNEI. The CDR3 is made up of 12 amino acids.